Listed here are 3 T cell receptor beta chains from one sample, sequenced in a study of blood T cells in healthy people across ages. The authors ran a second PCR of about 6 to 11 cycles using a sample-barcoded 5' primer and a J-beta primer mix. TCRdb reprocessed the 5' RACE reads via MiXCR and lists one record per CDR3 protein. The data contain some 800,000 distinct CDR3 sequences, 20% to 30% of them singletons. These data also formed part of another study, on T cells of mothers and their children.

The sequenced sample consisted of blood. Receptors were obtained from a boy younger than 18 in good health.

This sequence joins TRBV11-2 and TRBJ2-3; D might be TRBD1 or TRBD2, each matching 6 bases. V was pared by 5 bases and J by 4 bases, with 16 bases between. Germline V CDR1 and CDR2: SGHAT, FQNNGV. The CDR3 contains 15 residues. The CDR3 spells CASSPLKGGPDTQYF. The CDR3 DNA reads TGTGCCAGCAGCCCCCTTAAGGGGGGACCAGATACGCAGTATTTT. Combining the CDR3 with reference TRBV11-2 and TRBJ2-3 gives the whole variable domain EAGVAQSPRYKIIEKRQSVAFWCNPISGHATLYWYQQILGQGPKLLIQFQNNGVVDDSQLPKDRFSAERLKGVDSTLKIQPAKLEDSAVYLCASSPLKGGPDTQYFGPGTRLTVL.

This rearrangement joins TRBV7-8 to TRBJ2-1; 9 positions match TRBD2. Germline V gene data show CDR1 as SGHVS and CDR2 as FQNEAQ. The ends lost 5 bases at V and 8 bases at J; junction bases unmatched: 13. The CDR3 covers 16 residues. CDR3 sequence: CASSRRGRGGLDEQFF. DNA of the CDR3: TGTGCCAGCAGCCGGCGGGGGCGGGGGGGCCTAGATGAGCAGTTCTTC. Drawing the rest from reference TRBV7-8 and TRBJ2-1, the complete variable domain is GAGVSQSPRYKVAKRGQDVALRCDPISGHVSLFWYQQALGQGPEFLTYFQNEAQLDKSGLPSDRFFAERPEGSVSTLKIQRTQQEDSAVYLCASSRRGRGGLDEQFFGPGTRLTVL.

The chain is built from TRBV7-8 and TRBJ2-1; possible D gene TRBD1, 6 bases. Trimming took 1 base from V and 10 from J, leaving 17 bases between them. The germline gives CDR1 SGHVS, CDR2 FQNEAQ. CDR3 length equals 15 residues. CDR3 in amino acids: CASSLGLGGMGEQFF. The CDR3 bases are TGTGCCAGCAGCTTAGGTTTAGGGGGAATGGGAGAGCAGTTCTTC. Supplemented by reference TRBV7-8 and TRBJ2-1, the full variable domain reads GAGVSQSPRYKVAKRGQDVALRCDPISGHVSLFWYQQALGQGPEFLTYFQNEAQLDKSGLPSDRFFAERPEGSVSTLKIQRTQQEDSAVYLCASSLGLGGMGEQFFGPGTRLTVL.